The 17 T cell receptor beta chains in this list originate from one sample, sequenced in a study of cytomegalovirus exposure and HLA in healthy donors. The PCR used 60 Vbeta and 13 Jbeta primers. TCRdb's table, derived via immunoSEQ multiplex PCR, lists solely in-frame clones and lacks some. Of some 170,000 clones listed, around four fifths were seen once; the top ten hold less than 1%. The sample taken for sequencing was PBMCs. The receptors derive from a girl aged 2 to 9 in good health and CMV-seropositive.

The chain recombines TRBV30 with TRBJ1-1; 7 positions match TRBD1. CDR1 and CDR2 (germline): GTSNPN, SVGIG (reference sequence). This CDR3 spans 14 amino acids. The V segment lost 0 bases and the J segment 3 bases; nucleotides outside the gene matches: 4. DNA of the CDR3: TGTGCCTGGAGTGTCCCCAGGGGGGACACTGAAGCTTTCTTT. It is translated as CAWSVPRGDTEAFF.

This chain connects TRBV6-5 to TRBJ1-1; no clear D. This CDR3 contains 14 residues. The germline V gene has CDR1 MNHEY and CDR2 SVGAGI. Trimming removed 6 bases from V and 1 base from J, with 12 bases in between. The CDR3 reads CASSRGRGNTEAFF. CDR3 in DNA: TGTGCCAGCAGCCGAGGGCGCGGGAACACTGAAGCTTTCTTT.

To note about this clone: The sample has other DNA sequences that encode this CDR3 too. The genes are TRBV27 and TRBJ2-7; D is uncertain. CDR1 MNHEY and CDR2 SMNVEV come from the germline V gene (reference sequence). V was pared by 5 bases and J by 4 bases, with 6 bases between. CDR3 length equals 11 residues. As DNA, the CDR3 is TGTGCCAGCAGTAGCACGTACGAGCAGTACTTC. It encodes CASSSTYEQYF.

The gene calls are TRBV10-3 and TRBJ1-4; no reliable D call. V was shortened by 0 bases and J by 8 bases, with 16 bases between the two germline ends. Germline V gives CDR1 ENHRY, CDR2 SYGVKD. CDR3 size: 16 residues. DNA of the CDR3: TGTGCCATCAGTGAGTCCCGAGGAACCCCCTTGGAAAAACTGTTTTTT. It specifies CAISESRGTPLEKLFF.

The genes are TRBV5-4 and TRBJ1-4, with 9 bases fitting TRBD1. The CDR3 totals 15 residues. After removal of 0 bases from V and 6 bases from J, the junction contained 3 bases not matched to a gene. Germline V gene lookup returns CDR1 SGHNT and CDR2 YYREEE (reference sequence). The CDR3 DNA is TGTGCCAGCAGCTTGGCCGGGACAGGGCATGAAAAACTGTTTTTT. Residues: CASSLAGTGHEKLFF. The variable domain in full, with the rest retrieved from reference TRBV5-4 and TRBJ1-4, is ETGVTQSPTHLIKTRGQQVTLRCSSQSGHNTVSWYQQALGQGPQFIFQYYREEENGRGNFPPRFSGLQFPNYSSELNVNALELDDSALYLCASSLAGTGHEKLFFGSGTQLSVL.

The gene calls are TRBV4-1 and TRBJ2-7, with 9 bases aligning to TRBD1. The junction had 15 bases not matched to a gene; V was cut back by 4 bases and J by 5 bases. Germline CDR1 and CDR2: MGHRA and YSYEKL. CDR3 size: 17 residues. For the CDR3, the DNA is TGCGCCAGCAGCCCATTCGGTTATAGGACAGGGGTGGACGAGCAGTACTTC. This gives the protein CASSPFGYRTGVDEQYF.

As DNA, the CDR3 is TGTGCCAGCAGTGGATTAGCGGGAACCTACAATGAGCAGTTCTTC. Amino acids: CASSGLAGTYNEQFF. The chain recombines TRBV6-1 with TRBJ2-1, with TRBD2 matching over 8 bases. This CDR3 is 15 amino acids long. V dropped 4 bases and J dropped 2; count of bases not matched to a gene: 4. Germline CDR1 MNHNS, CDR2 SASEGT.

This clone was seen more than once but under ten times. The CDR3 bases are TGTGCCAGCAGCTCGCAATCGGGGGTAGCGGGAGGGCCGAATGAGCAGTTCTTC. Translating it yields CASSSQSGVAGGPNEQFF. The V call is TRBV5-6, the J call TRBJ2-1; 11 nucleotides match TRBD2. Germline V gene lookup returns CDR1 SGHDT and CDR2 YYEEEE. V was pared by 3 bases and J by 7 bases, with 15 bases of the junction left unmatched. The CDR3 has 18 residues.

Points on this clone: The junction differs from germline at one of its ends, possibly a read error. Other DNA sequences in this sample translate to the same CDR3. The rearrangement joins TRBV28 to TRBJ2-7; D is unresolved. The length of the CDR3 is 12 residues. Per the germline V gene, CDR1 is MDHEN and CDR2 is SYDVKM. This CDR3 is CASSLDQWEQYF. CDR3 in DNA: TGCGCCAGCAGTTTAGATCAGTGGGAGCAGTACTTC. Using reference TRBV28 and TRBJ2-7 for the parts outside the CDR3, the full variable domain is DVKVTQSSRYLVKRTGEKVFLECVQDMDHENMFWYRQDPGLGLRLIYFSYDVKMKEKGDIPEGYSVSREKKERFSLILESASTNQTSMYLCASSLDQWEQYFGPGTRLTVT.

The chain links TRBV5-1 to TRBJ1-2; D is unresolved. Looked up from germline, CDR1 is SGHRS and CDR2 is YFSETQ. The CDR3 is made up of 13 amino acids. V was shortened by 0 bases and J by 4 bases, with 7 bases between the two germline ends. The CDR3 DNA reads TGCGCCAGCAGCTTGGGAGAGCTCTATGGCTACACCTTC. Translation: CASSLGELYGYTF.

This chain connects TRBV30 to TRBJ2-1; 8 bases are a match to TRBD2. The trim removed 2 bases at V and 12 bases at J, leaving 9 bases unmatched. The germline gives CDR1 GTSNPN, CDR2 SVGIG (reference sequence). CDR3 size: 13 residues. DNA of the CDR3: TGTGCCTGGAGTAGCGGGAGTGGTCACGGGCAGTTCTTC. It specifies CAWSSGSGHGQFF.

In nucleotides, the CDR3 is TGTGCCAGCAGCTGGGGGGGTTACGGACAAGAAGCTTTCTTT. Protein: CASSWGGYGQEAFF. The genes are TRBV5-4 and TRBJ1-1; D might be TRBD1 (5 bases). V gave up 3 bases and J gave up 8 bases, with 17 bases separating them. CDR1 is SGHNT and CDR2 is YYREEE in the germline V gene (reference sequence). CDR3 length equals 14 residues.

This clone was seen once. The chain has TRBV11-2 and TRBJ1-1; no clear D. Germline V gene data show CDR1 as SGHAT and CDR2 as FQNNGV. With 2 bases removed from V and 1 base from J, the gap between germline ends came to 11 bases. CDR3 length equals 15 residues. Here the CDR3 DNA reads TGTGCCAGCAGCTTATCGGGAAAAGCGAACACTGAAGCTTTCTTT. Translation gives CASSLSGKANTEAFF.

The rearrangement joins TRBV19 to TRBJ2-3; 11 nucleotides agree with TRBD1. J gave up 1 base and V 10 bases, and 13 bases lay outside the gene matches. The CDR3 length is 17 residues. Germline V gene data show CDR1 as LNHDA and CDR2 as SQIVND (reference sequence). CDR3 coding DNA: TGTGCCACCTCATCACGGGACAGGGGGTTGGGCACAGATACGCAGTATTTT. Translating it yields CATSSRDRGLGTDTQYF.

This clone was found a few times. For the CDR3, the DNA is TGTGCCAGCAGCATTGACCCCAGGCTTTCAGATGAGCAGTTCTTC. This codes for CASSIDPRLSDEQFF. V gene TRBV6-1 combines with J gene TRBJ2-1; D is uncertain. The V end was cut by 6 bases, the J end by 8 bases, with 20 bases between. This CDR3 has 15 residues. The V gene's germline CDR1 is MNHNS and CDR2 SASEGT.

The chain couples TRBV13 to TRBJ1-2, with a tentative D call TRBD1 (6 bases). Germline values: CDR1 PRHDT, CDR2 FYEKMQ (reference sequence). V gave up 6 bases and J gave up 6 bases, with 14 bases separating them. There are 13 residues in the CDR3. The CDR3 nucleotides are TGTGCCAGCAGTCCGGGGACAAGCCATGGCTACACCTTC. Its translation: CASSPGTSHGYTF.

This clone has a single count. The chain employs TRBV25-1 and TRBJ1-2; TRBD1 matches 9 bases. There are 13 residues in the CDR3. V lost 6 bases and J lost 4; bases outside the gene matches: 3. Germline-derived CDR1 and CDR2 are MGHDK and SYGVNS. The CDR3 DNA sequence: TGTGCCAGCAGCGGGACAGGGATCTATGGCTACACCTTC. It specifies CASSGTGIYGYTF.